Many counts were recorded for the clone carrying this TCR beta chain. The antigen is unknown. This record comes from a study of T cell repertoires in cytomegalovirus infection. Study-wide context: CMV infection and matching HLA type were both indicated by public TCR beta signatures.

V was trimmed by 6 bases and J by 7 bases, leaving 9 bases between them. The CDR3 runs 12 residues. Study findings and constraints: Cumulated frequencies of public TCR beta families served to identify carriers of CMV plus the relevant HLA. The study found HLA-C-restricted CMV-specific TCR beta clonotypes dominating the ex vivo response.

TCRdb analysed the reads with MiXCR anew, one entry per CDR3 protein. The table includes more than 150,000 distinct CDR3 sequences, 23% detected once. The sequence was obtained from a human donor in good health (CMV status not recorded). Some clones in this sample may be carry-over from other donors' samples. Sequenced sample: PBMCs. This sequence joins TRBV12-3 or TRBV12-4 and TRBJ2-2, with a weak D call TRBD1 (5 bases). CDR3 loop: CASSQGIGELFF. The CDR3 nucleotides read TGTGCCAGCAGCCAGGGTATCGGGGAGCTGTTTTTT.